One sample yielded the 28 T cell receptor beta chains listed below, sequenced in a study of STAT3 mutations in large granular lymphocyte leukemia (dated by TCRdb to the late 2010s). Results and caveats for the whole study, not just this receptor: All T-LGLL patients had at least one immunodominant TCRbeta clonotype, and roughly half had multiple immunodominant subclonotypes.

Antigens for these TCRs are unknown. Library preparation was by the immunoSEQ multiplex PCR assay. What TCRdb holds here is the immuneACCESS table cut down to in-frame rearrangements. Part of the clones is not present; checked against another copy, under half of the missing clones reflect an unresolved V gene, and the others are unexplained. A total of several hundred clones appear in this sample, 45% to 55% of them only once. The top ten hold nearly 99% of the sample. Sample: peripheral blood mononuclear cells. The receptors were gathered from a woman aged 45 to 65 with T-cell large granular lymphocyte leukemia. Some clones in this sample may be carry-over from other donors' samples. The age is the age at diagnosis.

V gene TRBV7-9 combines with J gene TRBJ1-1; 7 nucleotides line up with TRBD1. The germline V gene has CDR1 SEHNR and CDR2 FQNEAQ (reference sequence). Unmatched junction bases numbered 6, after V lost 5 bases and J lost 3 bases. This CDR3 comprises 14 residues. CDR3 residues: CASSPRDSHTEAFF. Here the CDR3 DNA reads TGTGCCAGCAGCCCCCGGGACAGCCACACTGAAGCTTTCTTT.

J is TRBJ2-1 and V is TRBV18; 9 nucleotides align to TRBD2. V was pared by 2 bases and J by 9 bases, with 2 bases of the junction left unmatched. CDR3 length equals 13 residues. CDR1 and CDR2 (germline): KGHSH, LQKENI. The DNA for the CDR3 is TGTGCCAGCTCACCAGGACTAGCGATTGAGCAGTTCTTC. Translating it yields CASSPGLAIEQFF.

Written as DNA, the CDR3 is TGTGCCTGGAGGAGGACCGAAATTCAGGGTCTGTTTTTT. This translates into CAWRRTEIQGLFF. The chain joins TRBV30 to TRBJ1-4; D is possibly TRBD1 (5 bases). Germline CDR1 and CDR2: GTSNPN and SVGIG (reference sequence). This CDR3 spans 13 amino acids. Trimming stripped 3 bases from V and 14 bases from J, with 19 bases between.

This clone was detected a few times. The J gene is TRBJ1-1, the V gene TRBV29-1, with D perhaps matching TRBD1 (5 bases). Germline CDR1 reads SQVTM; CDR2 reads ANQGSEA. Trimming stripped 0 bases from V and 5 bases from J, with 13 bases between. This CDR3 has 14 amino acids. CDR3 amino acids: CSVEDMGEKTEAFF. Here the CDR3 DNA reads TGCAGCGTTGAAGACATGGGGGAGAAGACTGAAGCTTTCTTT.

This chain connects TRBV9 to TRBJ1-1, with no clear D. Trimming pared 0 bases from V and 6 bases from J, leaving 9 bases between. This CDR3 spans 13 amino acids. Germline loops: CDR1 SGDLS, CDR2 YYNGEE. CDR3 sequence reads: CASSVGWAAEAFF. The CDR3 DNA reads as TGTGCCAGCAGCGTAGGCTGGGCAGCTGAAGCTTTCTTT.

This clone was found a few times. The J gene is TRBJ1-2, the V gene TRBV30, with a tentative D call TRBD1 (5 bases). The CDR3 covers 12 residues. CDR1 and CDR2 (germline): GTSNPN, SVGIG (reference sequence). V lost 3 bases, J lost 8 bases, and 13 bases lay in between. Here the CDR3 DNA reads TGTGCCTGGAGGGGGGACGGTCCGGGCTACACCTTC. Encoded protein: CAWRGDGPGYTF.

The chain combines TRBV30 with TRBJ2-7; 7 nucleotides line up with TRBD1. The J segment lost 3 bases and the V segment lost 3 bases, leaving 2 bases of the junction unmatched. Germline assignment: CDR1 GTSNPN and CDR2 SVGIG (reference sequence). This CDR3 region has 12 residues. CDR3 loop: CAWRQGFYEQYF. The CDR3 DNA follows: TGTGCCTGGAGACAGGGGTTCTACGAGCAGTACTTC.

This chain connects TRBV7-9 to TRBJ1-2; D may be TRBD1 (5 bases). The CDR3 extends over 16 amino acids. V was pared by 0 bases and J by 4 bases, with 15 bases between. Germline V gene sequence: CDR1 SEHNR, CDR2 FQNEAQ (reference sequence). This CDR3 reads CASSLALGGDGYGYTF. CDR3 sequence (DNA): TGTGCCAGCAGCTTAGCGCTGGGGGGAGATGGCTATGGCTACACCTTC.

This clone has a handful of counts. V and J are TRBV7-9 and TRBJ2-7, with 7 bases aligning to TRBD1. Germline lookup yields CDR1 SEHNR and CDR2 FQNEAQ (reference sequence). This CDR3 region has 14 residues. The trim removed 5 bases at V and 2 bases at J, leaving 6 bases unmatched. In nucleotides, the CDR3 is TGTGCCAGCAGCCGAGACAGGGTCCCCTACGAGCAGTACTTC. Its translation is CASSRDRVPYEQYF.

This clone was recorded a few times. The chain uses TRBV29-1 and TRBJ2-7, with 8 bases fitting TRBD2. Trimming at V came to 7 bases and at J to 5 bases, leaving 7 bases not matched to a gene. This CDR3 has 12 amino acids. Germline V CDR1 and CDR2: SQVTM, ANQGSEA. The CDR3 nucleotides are TGCAGCGCCAATACTAGCGGTGACGAGCAGTACTTC. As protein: CSANTSGDEQYF.

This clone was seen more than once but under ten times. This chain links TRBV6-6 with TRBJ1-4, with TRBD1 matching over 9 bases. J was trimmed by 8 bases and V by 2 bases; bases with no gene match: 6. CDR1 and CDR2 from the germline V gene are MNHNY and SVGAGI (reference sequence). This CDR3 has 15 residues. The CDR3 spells CASSYVATGGEKLFF. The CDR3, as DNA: TGTGCCAGCAGTTACGTGGCGACAGGGGGAGAAAAACTGTTTTTT.

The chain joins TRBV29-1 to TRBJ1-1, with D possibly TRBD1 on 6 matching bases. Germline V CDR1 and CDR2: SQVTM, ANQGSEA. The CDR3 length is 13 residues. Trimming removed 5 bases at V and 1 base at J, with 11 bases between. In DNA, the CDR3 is TGCAGCGTTCAGGACAGCTGGAACACTGAAGCTTTCTTT. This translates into CSVQDSWNTEAFF.

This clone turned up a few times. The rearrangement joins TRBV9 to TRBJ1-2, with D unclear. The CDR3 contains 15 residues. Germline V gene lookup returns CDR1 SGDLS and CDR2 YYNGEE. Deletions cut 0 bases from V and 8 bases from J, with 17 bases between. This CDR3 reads CASSVGGIREGGYTF. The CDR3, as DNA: TGTGCCAGCAGCGTAGGAGGGATCCGGGAGGGCGGCTACACCTTC. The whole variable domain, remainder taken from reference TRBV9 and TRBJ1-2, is DSGVTQTPKHLITATGQRVTLRCSPRSGDLSVYWYQQSLDQGLQFLIQYYNGEERAKGNILERFSAQQFPDLHSELNLSSLELGDSALYFCASSVGGIREGGYTFGSGTRLTVV.

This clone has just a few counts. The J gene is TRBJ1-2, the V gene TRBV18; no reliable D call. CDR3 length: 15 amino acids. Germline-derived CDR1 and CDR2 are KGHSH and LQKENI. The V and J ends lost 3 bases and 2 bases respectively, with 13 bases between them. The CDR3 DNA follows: TGTGCCAGCTCACCTCCGGGCCCCGAAAACTATGGCTACACCTTC. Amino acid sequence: CASSPPGPENYGYTF.

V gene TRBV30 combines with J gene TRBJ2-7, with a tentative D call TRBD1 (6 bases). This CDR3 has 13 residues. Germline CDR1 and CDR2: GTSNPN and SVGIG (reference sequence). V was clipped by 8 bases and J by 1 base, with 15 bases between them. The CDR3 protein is CAGTTGFSYEQYF. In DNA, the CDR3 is TGTGCCGGAACCACAGGGTTTTCCTACGAGCAGTACTTC.

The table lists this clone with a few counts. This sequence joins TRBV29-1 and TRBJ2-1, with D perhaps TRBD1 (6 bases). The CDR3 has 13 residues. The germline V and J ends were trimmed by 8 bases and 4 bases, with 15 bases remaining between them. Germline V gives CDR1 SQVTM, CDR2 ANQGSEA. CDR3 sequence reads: CSSAGASYNEQFF. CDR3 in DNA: TGCAGCTCTGCAGGGGCTTCGTACAATGAGCAGTTCTTC.

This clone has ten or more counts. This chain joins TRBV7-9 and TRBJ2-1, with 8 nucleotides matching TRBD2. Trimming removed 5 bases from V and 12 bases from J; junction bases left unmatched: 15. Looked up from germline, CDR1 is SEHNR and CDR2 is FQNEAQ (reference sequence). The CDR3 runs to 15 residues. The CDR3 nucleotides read TGTGCCAGCAGCGACCTAGCGGGTATGCTCGGTCGGCAGTTCTTC. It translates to CASSDLAGMLGRQFF.

CDR3 amino acids: CAWSGQTSSYEQYF. CDR3 sequence (DNA): TGTGCCTGGAGTGGGCAGACCTCCTCCTACGAGCAGTACTTC. The chain combines TRBV30 with TRBJ2-7; D is unresolved. This CDR3 is 14 amino acids long. From germline, CDR1 is GTSNPN and CDR2 SVGIG (reference sequence). The ends were cut back, 1 base at V and 0 bases at J, with 10 bases in the middle. Filled out from reference TRBV30 and TRBJ2-7, the complete variable domain reads SQTIHQWPATLVQPVGSPLSLECTVEGTSNPNLYWYRQAAGRGLQLLFYSVGIGQISSEVPQNLSASRPQDRQFILSSKKLLLSDSGFYLCAWSGQTSSYEQYFGPGTRLTVT.

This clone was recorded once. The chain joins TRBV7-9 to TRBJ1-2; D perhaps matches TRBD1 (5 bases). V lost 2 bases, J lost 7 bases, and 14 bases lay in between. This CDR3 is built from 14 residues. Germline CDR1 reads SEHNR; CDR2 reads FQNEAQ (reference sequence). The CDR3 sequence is CASSLRGAGRGYTF. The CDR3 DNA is TGTGCCAGCAGCTTAAGAGGGGCTGGTCGTGGCTACACCTTC.

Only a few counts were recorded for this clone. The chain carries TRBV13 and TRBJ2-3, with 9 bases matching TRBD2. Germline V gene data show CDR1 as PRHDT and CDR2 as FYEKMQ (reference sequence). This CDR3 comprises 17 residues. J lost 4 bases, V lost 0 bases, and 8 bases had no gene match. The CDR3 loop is CASSLGRSGRFADTQYF. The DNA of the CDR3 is TGTGCCAGCAGCTTAGGCCGGAGCGGGAGGTTCGCAGATACGCAGTATTTT.

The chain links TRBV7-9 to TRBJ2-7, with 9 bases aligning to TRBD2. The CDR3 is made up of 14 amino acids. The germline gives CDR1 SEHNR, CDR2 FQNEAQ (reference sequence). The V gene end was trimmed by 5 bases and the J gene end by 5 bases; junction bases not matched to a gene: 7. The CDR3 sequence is CASSNPGTSHEQYF. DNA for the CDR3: TGTGCCAGCAGCAATCCGGGGACTAGCCACGAGCAGTACTTC.

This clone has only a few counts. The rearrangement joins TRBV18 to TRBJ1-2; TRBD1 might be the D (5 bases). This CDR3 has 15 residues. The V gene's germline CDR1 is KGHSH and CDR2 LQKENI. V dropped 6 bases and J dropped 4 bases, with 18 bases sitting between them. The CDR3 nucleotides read TGTGCCAGCTCCCCCAACCCTACAGGAGCCTATGGCTACACCTTC. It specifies CASSPNPTGAYGYTF. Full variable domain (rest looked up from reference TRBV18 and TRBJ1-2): NAGVMQNPRHLVRRRGQEARLRCSPMKGHSHVYWYRQLPEEGLKFMVYLQKENIIDESGMPKERFSAEFPKEGPSILRIQQVVRGDSAAYFCASSPNPTGAYGYTFGSGTRLTVV.

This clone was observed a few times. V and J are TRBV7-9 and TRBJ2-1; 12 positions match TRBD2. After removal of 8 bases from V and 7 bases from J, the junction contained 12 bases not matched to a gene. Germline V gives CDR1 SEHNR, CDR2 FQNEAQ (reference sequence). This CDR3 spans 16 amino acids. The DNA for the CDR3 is TGTGCCAGCGGGCCTCGGAGGACTAGCGGGACAAATGAGCAGTTCTTC. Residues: CASGPRRTSGTNEQFF.

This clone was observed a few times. In DNA, the CDR3 is TGTGCCAGCAGCTTCTTTGTGGTCCCCCAAGAGACCCAGTACTTC. Translation: CASSFFVVPQETQYF. The chain is built from TRBV7-9 and TRBJ2-5; D is uncertain. Trimming took off 3 bases at V and 1 base at J, with 12 bases between the two ends. The CDR3 sequence is 15 residues long. Germline lookup yields CDR1 SEHNR and CDR2 FQNEAQ (reference sequence).

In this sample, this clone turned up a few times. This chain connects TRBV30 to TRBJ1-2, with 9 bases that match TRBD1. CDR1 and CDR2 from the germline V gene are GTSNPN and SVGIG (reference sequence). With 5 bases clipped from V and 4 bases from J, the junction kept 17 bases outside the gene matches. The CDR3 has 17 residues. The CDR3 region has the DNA TGTGCCTGGCTATTTACCGGGACAGGGAGGTCTCGCTATGGCTACACCTTC. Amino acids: CAWLFTGTGRSRYGYTF.

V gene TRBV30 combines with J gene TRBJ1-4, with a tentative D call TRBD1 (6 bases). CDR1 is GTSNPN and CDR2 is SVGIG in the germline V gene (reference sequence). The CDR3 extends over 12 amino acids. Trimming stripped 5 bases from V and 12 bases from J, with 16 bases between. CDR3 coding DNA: TGTGCCTGGGGGAAAACAGGGATAGAACTGTTTTTT. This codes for CAWGKTGIELFF.

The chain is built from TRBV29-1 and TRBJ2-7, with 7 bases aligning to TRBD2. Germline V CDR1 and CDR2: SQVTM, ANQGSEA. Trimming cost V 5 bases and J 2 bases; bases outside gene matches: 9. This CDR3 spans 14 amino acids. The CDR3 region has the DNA TGCAGCGTTCTTGGAGCGGGGACTACCTACGAGCAGTACTTC. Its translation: CSVLGAGTTYEQYF.

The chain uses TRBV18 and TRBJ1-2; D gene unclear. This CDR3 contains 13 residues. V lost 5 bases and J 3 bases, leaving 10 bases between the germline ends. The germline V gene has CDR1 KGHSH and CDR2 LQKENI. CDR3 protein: CASSEDQDYGYTF. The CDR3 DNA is TGTGCCAGCTCAGAGGATCAAGACTATGGCTACACCTTC.